This is a list of T cell receptor beta chains from one sample in a study of blood T cell repertoires in COVID-19. Only in-frame clones appear in the TCRdb table, and some are missing; sequencing was by immunoSEQ multiplex PCR. Seen here are some 120,000 clones, about 88% observed once, and the top ten hold over 1.5%. Sequenced: peripheral blood. The receptor source for this set is a human donor in a cohort sampled during active COVID-19. CDR3s include the opening cysteine and the closing phenylalanine or tryptophan. The D gene is left open where the match is weak. Part of the rows lack a size; the others show once, few, many or a class for expanded clones.

clone size,J gene,V gene,D gene,CDR3 protein,CDR3 DNA
.,TRBJ2-1,TRBV10-3,.,CAISQRGGTNPGEQFF,TGTGCCATCAGCCAGCGAGGTGGGACAAACCCAGGGGAGCAGTTCTTC
.,TRBJ1-1,TRBV6-1,.,CASSDGHEAFF,TGTGCCAGCAGTGACGGTCACGAAGCTTTCTTT
.,TRBJ2-1,TRBV6-4,TRBD2,CASSAGGFNEQFF,TGTGCCAGCAGTGCGGGGGGGTTTAATGAGCAGTTCTTC
.,TRBJ2-7,TRBV11-2,.,CASSLGTAYEQYF,TGTGCCAGCAGCTTAGGGACAGCCTACGAGCAGTACTTC
.,TRBJ2-7,TRBV30,.,CAWSVMGARVQYF,TGTGCCTGGAGTGTAATGGGGGCAAGAGTGCAGTACTTC
.,TRBJ1-1,TRBV28,.,CASSTRTDPNTEAFF,TGTGCCAGCAGTACAAGGACAGACCCTAACACTGAAGCTTTCTTT
.,TRBJ2-3,TRBV7-2,TRBD1,CASSLAVGQGLRNTDTQYF,TGTGCCAGCAGCTTAGCGGTAGGACAGGGTTTAAGGAACACAGATACGCAGTATTTT
.,TRBJ1-5,TRBV19,.,CASSIRRGSNQPQHF,TGTGCCAGTAGTATCCGGCGGGGAAGCAATCAGCCCCAGCATTTT
.,TRBJ2-7,TRBV4-1,TRBD1,CASSLTDRGRASYEQYF,TGCGCCAGCAGCCTCACCGACAGGGGGAGGGCCTCCTACGAGCAGTACTTC
.,TRBJ1-6,TRBV6-5,.,CASSYSASTDSPLHF,TGTGCCAGCAGTTACTCGGCTAGTACGGATTCACCCCTCCACTTT
.,TRBJ1-6,TRBV5-3,.,CARTLSRNSPLHF,TGTGCCAGAACCCTTAGCAGAAATTCACCCCTCCACTTT
.,TRBJ2-3,TRBV2,TRBD2,CASSVSGGRGDTQYF,TGTGCCAGCTCCGTAAGCGGGGGGCGCGGAGATACGCAGTATTTT
.,TRBJ2-7,TRBV2,TRBD2,CASSEAGGPREQYF,TGTGCCAGCAGTGAAGCGGGAGGGCCACGCGAGCAGTACTTC
.,TRBJ2-5,TRBV9,TRBD1,CASSPSGRGQETQYF,TGTGCCAGCAGCCCCAGCGGCAGGGGGCAAGAGACCCAGTACTTC
.,TRBJ2-7,TRBV7-9,.,CASSTDRISYEQYF,TGTGCCAGCAGCACCGACAGGATCTCCTACGAGCAGTACTTC
.,TRBJ2-7,TRBV2,TRBD1,CASSPDRGVRDEQYF,TGTGCCAGCAGCCCTGACAGGGGTGTGAGGGACGAGCAGTACTTC
.,TRBJ1-1,TRBV2,.,CASSEFTGRNTEAFF,TGTGCCAGCAGTGAATTTACAGGGAGGAACACTGAAGCTTTCTTT
.,TRBJ2-5,TRBV10-3,TRBD2,CAISESKFQREGQETQYF,TGTGCCATCAGTGAGTCGAAGTTCCAGCGGGAGGGCCAGGAGACCCAGTACTTC
.,TRBJ2-5,TRBV11-2,.,CASSLQGGSWETQYF,TGTGCCAGCAGCTTGCAGGGGGGATCTTGGGAGACCCAGTACTTC
once,TRBJ1-1,TRBV21-1,.,CASSKGSPMETEAFF,TGTGCCAGCAGCAAAGGATCTCCCATGGAGACTGAAGCTTTCTTT
.,TRBJ2-5,TRBV29-1,.,CSVEAGPGTQYF,TGCAGCGTTGAGGCAGGGCCGGGGACCCAGTACTTC
.,TRBJ1-4,TRBV9,.,CASSVGDGGYGEKLFF,TGTGCCAGCAGCGTAGGGGACGGGGGTTACGGTGAAAAACTGTTTTTT
once,TRBJ2-2,TRBV5-1,.,CASSLFTGFGTGELFF,TGCGCCAGCAGCTTGTTTACGGGATTCGGCACCGGGGAGCTGTTTTTT
.,TRBJ1-4,TRBV10-3,TRBD1,CAISPGQGIEKLFF,TGTGCCATCAGCCCGGGACAGGGGATCGAAAAACTGTTTTTT
.,TRBJ2-1,TRBV6-5,.,CASRSRPSYNEQFF,TGTGCCAGCAGGTCTAGACCCTCCTACAATGAGCAGTTCTTC
once,TRBJ1-4,TRBV4-1,.,CASSPSGTPNEKLFF,TGCGCCAGCAGCCCATCCGGGACACCGAATGAAAAACTGTTTTTT
.,TRBJ2-7,TRBV6-5,.,CASSRNTGYEQYF,TGTGCCAGCAGTAGGAATACAGGGTACGAGCAGTACTTC
.,TRBJ1-1,TRBV5-1,.,CASSLVEHETFF,TGCGCCAGCAGCTTGGTGGAGCACGAGACTTTCTTT
.,TRBJ2-7,TRBV4-1,TRBD1,CASSQGQGAVYEQYF,TGCGCCAGCAGCCAAGGACAGGGGGCGGTCTACGAGCAGTACTTC
.,TRBJ2-1,TRBV11-3,.,CASSLARDYEQFF,TGTGCCAGCAGCTTAGCTCGGGATTATGAGCAGTTCTTC
once,TRBJ2-7,TRBV19,.,CATLQGYEQYF,TGTGCCACTTTACAGGGTTACGAGCAGTACTTC
.,TRBJ2-5,TRBV11-2,.,CASSSSRQGGETQYF,TGTGCCAGCAGCTCCTCCCGGCAGGGAGGAGAGACCCAGTACTTC
.,TRBJ2-2,TRBV12-5,.,CASGPSTGELFF,TGTGCTAGTGGTCCCTCCACCGGGGAGCTGTTTTTT
.,TRBJ2-3,TRBV7-9,.,CASSYSGPEDTQYF,TGTGCCAGCAGCTACTCAGGTCCCGAAGATACGCAGTATTTT
.,TRBJ2-1,TRBV6-4,TRBD2,CASSDFASGSYNEQFF,TGTGCCAGCAGTGATTTCGCTAGCGGGAGTTACAATGAGCAGTTCTTC
.,TRBJ2-1,TRBV5-1,.,CASSLSLQSYNEQFF,TGCGCCAGCAGCTTATCCCTCCAGTCCTACAATGAGCAGTTCTTC
.,TRBJ2-7,TRBV27,.,CASKSRTEQYF,TGTGCCAGCAAGAGCCGTACCGAGCAGTACTTC
.,TRBJ2-5,TRBV4-1,TRBD1,CASSSRQGGETQYF,TGCGCCAGCAGCTCCCGACAGGGGGGTGAGACCCAGTACTTC
once,TRBJ1-1,TRBV28,TRBD1,CASNPQGMGDSRGEAFF,TGTGCCAGCAATCCACAAGGAATGGGGGACAGTAGGGGTGAAGCTTTCTTT
.,TRBJ2-5,TRBV30,.,CAWSPWARETQYF,TGTGCCTGGAGCCCCTGGGCCAGGGAGACCCAGTACTTC
.,TRBJ1-5,TRBV9,.,CASSVQGYSNQPQHF,TGTGCCAGCAGCGTTCAGGGTTATAGCAATCAGCCCCAGCATTTT
.,TRBJ2-1,TRBV4-1,TRBD2,CASSQEAGRQFF,TGCGCCAGCAGCCAAGAAGCGGGAAGGCAGTTCTTC
.,TRBJ1-1,TRBV5-4,.,CASSLTGGTEAFF,TGTGCCAGCAGCTTAACCGGGGGGACTGAAGCTTTCTTT
.,TRBJ2-3,TRBV5-4,TRBD2,CATTSGQEPTDTQYF,TGTGCCACAACTAGCGGGCAAGAACCCACAGATACGCAGTATTTT
once,TRBJ1-5,TRBV10-3,TRBD1,CAISERGTGGRSNQPQHF,TGTGCCATCAGTGAGCGAGGGACAGGGGGCCGGAGCAATCAGCCCCAGCATTTT
.,TRBJ1-4,TRBV6-6,.,CASSYSVQIDEKLFF,TGTGCCAGCAGTTACTCGGTCCAGATCGATGAAAAACTGTTTTTT
.,TRBJ2-1,TRBV19,TRBD2,CASSIRLAVYNEQFF,TGTGCCAGTAGTATTAGACTAGCGGTCTACAATGAGCAGTTCTTC
.,TRBJ2-1,TRBV29-1,TRBD2,CSVYTSGSYYNEQFF,TGCAGCGTTTACACTAGCGGGAGTTACTACAATGAGCAGTTCTTC